A selection of T cell receptor beta chains follows, all from one sample in a study of shared clonotypes between healthy human individuals. The method was immunoSEQ multiplex PCR; TCRdb's version includes in-frame clones alone and lacks a portion of them. The sample records hundreds of thousands of clones, about 95% being singletons. Sequenced material: naive CD4+ T cells sorted from blood. The receptors stem from a woman aged 25 to 39 in good health. Both conserved end residues are part of each CDR3. Fields, in order: J gene, D gene, V gene, clone size, CDR3 protein, CDR3 DNA. The D gene is left open where the match is weak. Clone size, where shown, is once, few, many, or a class for clones that have expanded.

J: TRBJ2-7
D: .
V: TRBV18
size: .
CDR3: CASSPGGDPYEQYF
DNA: TGTGCCAGCTCACCAGGGGGAGACCCCTACGAGCAGTACTTC

J: TRBJ2-7
D: .
V: TRBV11-3
size: once
CDR3: CASSSISDRTYEQYF
DNA: TGTGCCAGCAGCTCCATCTCCGACAGGACCTACGAGCAGTACTTC

J: TRBJ2-7
D: .
V: TRBV28
size: .
CDR3: CASSLWAGAITSSYEQYF
DNA: TGTGCCAGCAGTTTATGGGCAGGGGCTATTACTAGCTCCTACGAGCAGTACTTC

J: TRBJ2-7
D: TRBD2
V: TRBV18
size: .
CDR3: CASSPPGLAAHYEQYF
DNA: TGTGCCAGCTCACCACCGGGACTAGCGGCCCACTACGAGCAGTACTTC

J: TRBJ1-5
D: .
V: TRBV2
size: .
CDR3: CASSATGHNNQPQHF
DNA: TGTGCCAGCAGTGCCACGGGGCACAACAATCAGCCCCAGCATTTT

J: TRBJ2-1
D: .
V: TRBV10-1
size: .
CDR3: CASSGRVGNEQFF
DNA: TGCGCCAGCAGCGGCAGGGTTGGCAATGAGCAGTTCTTC

J: TRBJ1-4
D: .
V: TRBV5-1
size: .
CDR3: CASSLESRPNEKLFF
DNA: TGCGCCAGCAGCCTGGAGTCGCGTCCTAATGAAAAACTGTTTTTT

J: TRBJ1-5
D: .
V: TRBV6-5
size: .
CDR3: CASSYGREGPQHF
DNA: TGTGCCAGCAGTTACGGCAGGGAAGGGCCCCAGCATTTT

J: TRBJ2-6
D: TRBD1
V: TRBV2
size: .
CDR3: CASQQGTFSGANVLTF
DNA: TGTGCCAGCCAACAGGGGACCTTCTCTGGGGCCAACGTCCTGACTTTC

J: TRBJ1-1
D: .
V: TRBV6-5
size: .
CDR3: CASSYEPNTEAFF
DNA: TGTGCCAGCAGTTACGAGCCGAACACTGAAGCTTTCTTT

J: TRBJ2-3
D: .
V: TRBV5-1
size: .
CDR3: CASSLGPLPTDTQYF
DNA: TGCGCCAGCAGCTTGGGTCCTCTCCCCACAGATACGCAGTATTTT

J: TRBJ2-7
D: TRBD2
V: TRBV4-1
size: .
CDR3: CASSHPLAGVYEQYF
DNA: TGCGCCAGCAGCCATCCTCTAGCGGGAGTCTACGAGCAGTACTTC

J: TRBJ1-4
D: .
V: TRBV30
size: .
CDR3: CAWSKGDTEKLFF
DNA: TGTGCCTGGAGTAAGGGGGACACTGAAAAACTGTTTTTT

J: TRBJ1-5
D: .
V: TRBV16
size: .
CDR3: CASSQSGGGQPQHF
DNA: TGTGCCAGCAGCCAATCCGGGGGTGGCCAGCCCCAGCATTTT

J: TRBJ1-1
D: .
V: TRBV27
size: .
CDR3: CASRETGYWTEAFF
DNA: TGTGCCAGCAGGGAGACAGGTTATTGGACTGAAGCTTTCTTT

J: TRBJ2-7
D: .
V: TRBV11-2
size: .
CDR3: CASSLEAGYLYEQYF
DNA: TGTGCCAGCAGCTTAGAGGCGGGATACCTCTACGAGCAGTACTTC

J: TRBJ2-7
D: TRBD2
V: TRBV15
size: .
CDR3: CATRTSGRSYEQYF
DNA: TGTGCCACCAGGACTAGCGGGAGATCCTACGAGCAGTACTTC

J: TRBJ2-1
D: TRBD2
V: TRBV29-1
size: .
CDR3: CSVGARGGIHHNEQFF
DNA: TGCAGCGTTGGGGCTCGCGGGGGTATACACCACAATGAGCAGTTCTTC

J: TRBJ2-5
D: TRBD1
V: TRBV15
size: .
CDR3: CATSVLDRGEETQYF
DNA: TGTGCCACCAGCGTCCTAGACAGGGGAGAAGAGACCCAGTACTTC

J: TRBJ2-7
D: TRBD2
V: TRBV6-6
size: .
CDR3: CASSYSASGRDYEQYF
DNA: TGTGCCAGCAGTTACTCGGCTAGCGGGAGGGACTACGAGCAGTACTTC

J: TRBJ2-4
D: TRBD2
V: TRBV5-5
size: .
CDR3: CASSLIMASGRSNIQYF
DNA: TGTGCCAGCAGCTTGATAATGGCTAGCGGGAGGTCAAACATTCAGTACTTC

J: TRBJ2-1
D: .
V: TRBV5-4
size: .
CDR3: CASSLGASNNEQFF
DNA: TGTGCCAGCAGCTTGGGAGCTTCAAACAATGAGCAGTTCTTC

J: TRBJ2-7
D: .
V: TRBV2
size: once
CDR3: CASHPLAGAGEQYF
DNA: TGTGCCAGCCACCCTCTGGCAGGGGCGGGCGAGCAGTACTTC

J: TRBJ1-3
D: .
V: TRBV28
size: .
CDR3: CASSTATASGNTIYF
DNA: TGTGCCAGCAGTACGGCGACAGCCTCTGGAAACACCATATATTTT

J: TRBJ1-5
D: TRBD1
V: TRBV19
size: .
CDR3: CASSPTNRGRHQPQHF
DNA: TGTGCCAGTAGTCCCACTAACAGGGGGCGGCATCAGCCCCAGCATTTT

J: TRBJ2-1
D: TRBD1
V: TRBV7-2
size: .
CDR3: CASSLGRGPYNEQFF
DNA: TGTGCCAGCAGCTTAGGCAGGGGGCCCTACAATGAGCAGTTCTTC

J: TRBJ2-3
D: TRBD1
V: TRBV2
size: .
CDR3: CASSKYRGPTDTQYF
DNA: TGTGCCAGCAGTAAATACAGGGGGCCCACAGATACGCAGTATTTT

J: TRBJ2-1
D: TRBD2
V: TRBV28
size: .
CDR3: CASSSGSSGVDEQFF
DNA: TGTGCCAGCAGTTCGGGGAGTAGCGGGGTCGATGAGCAGTTCTTC

J: TRBJ2-7
D: .
V: TRBV5-1
size: .
CDR3: CASSLGLDKDTYEQYF
DNA: TGCGCCAGCAGTTTGGGACTTGACAAGGACACGTACGAGCAGTACTTC

J: TRBJ1-5
D: TRBD1
V: TRBV18
size: .
CDR3: CASSPNGQGNQPQHF
DNA: TGTGCCAGCTCACCAAACGGACAGGGGAATCAGCCCCAGCATTTT

J: TRBJ1-1
D: TRBD1
V: TRBV28
size: .
CDR3: CASSLGTGFTEAFF
DNA: TGTGCCAGCAGTTTAGGGACAGGGTTTACTGAAGCTTTCTTT

J: TRBJ2-1
D: TRBD2
V: TRBV28
size: .
CDR3: CATGGLAGLTWGYEQFF
DNA: TGTGCCACCGGAGGTCTAGCGGGTCTTACCTGGGGTTATGAGCAGTTCTTC

J: TRBJ2-7
D: TRBD1
V: TRBV5-1
size: .
CDR3: CASSPRTGGSPNEQYF
DNA: TGCGCCAGCAGCCCGAGGACAGGGGGTTCCCCCAACGAGCAGTACTTC

J: TRBJ2-1
D: TRBD2
V: TRBV5-1
size: .
CDR3: CASSASGHNEQFF
DNA: TGCGCCAGCAGCGCTAGCGGCCACAATGAGCAGTTCTTC

J: TRBJ2-7
D: .
V: TRBV6-5
size: once
CDR3: CASSYYGQPDQEQYF
DNA: TGTGCCAGCAGTTACTACGGACAGCCGGACCAGGAGCAGTACTTC

J: TRBJ2-6
D: .
V: TRBV19
size: .
CDR3: CASTTVGGANVLTF
DNA: TGTGCCAGTACCACGGTCGGCGGGGCCAACGTCCTGACTTTC

J: TRBJ2-5
D: TRBD2
V: TRBV5-1
size: .
CDR3: CASKEASGRTGETQYF
DNA: TGCGCCAGCAAAGAGGCTAGCGGGAGAACTGGGGAGACCCAGTACTTC

J: TRBJ2-5
D: TRBD1
V: TRBV25-1
size: .
CDR3: CASSTWDRQETQYF
DNA: TGTGCCAGCAGTACCTGGGACAGACAAGAGACCCAGTACTTC

J: TRBJ2-3
D: .
V: TRBV5-1
size: .
CDR3: CASRFLSGRSTDTQYF
DNA: TGCGCCAGTCGGTTTCTTAGCGGTCGAAGCACAGATACGCAGTATTTT

J: TRBJ2-1
D: .
V: TRBV18
size: .
CDR3: CASSPQGLSYNEQFF
DNA: TGTGCCAGCTCACCACAGGGGCTCTCCTACAATGAGCAGTTCTTC

J: TRBJ2-5
D: TRBD2
V: TRBV27
size: .
CDR3: CASSPRTSGRWGETQYF
DNA: TGTGCCAGCAGTCCTCGGACTAGCGGGAGATGGGGGGAGACCCAGTACTTC

J: TRBJ1-1
D: .
V: TRBV27
size: .
CDR3: CASSLGNQRPAFF
DNA: TGTGCCAGCAGTTTAGGGAACCAGCGGCCAGCTTTCTTT

J: TRBJ2-7
D: TRBD1
V: TRBV25-1
size: .
CDR3: CASSDLGTGGVLSYEQYF
DNA: TGTGCCAGCAGTGATCTAGGGACAGGGGGCGTCCTCTCCTACGAGCAGTACTTC

J: TRBJ2-3
D: .
V: TRBV5-1
size: .
CDR3: CASSLVGDSTDTQYF
DNA: TGCGCCAGCAGCTTGGTCGGGGATAGCACAGATACGCAGTATTTT

J: TRBJ2-7
D: TRBD2
V: TRBV7-9
size: .
CDR3: CASSLRTSETYEQYF
DNA: TGTGCCAGCAGCCTCCGGACTAGCGAGACCTACGAGCAGTACTTC

J: TRBJ2-5
D: .
V: TRBV19
size: .
CDR3: CASSSYQETQYF
DNA: TGTGCCAGTAGCTCGTACCAAGAGACCCAGTACTTC

J: TRBJ1-3
D: .
V: TRBV27
size: .
CDR3: CASRRGGAAGNTIYF
DNA: TGTGCCAGCCGGAGAGGGGGGGCTGCTGGAAACACCATATATTTT

J: TRBJ2-7
D: .
V: TRBV28
size: .
CDR3: CASSYGEYEQYF
DNA: TGTGCCAGCAGTTACGGGGAGTACGAGCAGTACTTC

J: TRBJ1-1
D: .
V: TRBV2
size: .
CDR3: CASSFGGTVEAFF
DNA: TGTGCCAGCAGTTTCGGGGGTACGGTTGAAGCTTTCTTT

J: TRBJ1-1
D: TRBD1
V: TRBV19
size: .
CDR3: CASSVDRGGTEAFF
DNA: TGTGCCAGTAGTGTGGACAGGGGTGGCACTGAAGCTTTCTTT

J: TRBJ1-1
D: .
V: TRBV18
size: .
CDR3: CASSRTGTLNTEAFF
DNA: TGTGCCAGCTCACGCACCGGGACATTGAACACTGAAGCTTTCTTT

J: TRBJ2-3
D: TRBD1
V: TRBV27
size: once
CDR3: CASSPTGVGTDTQYF
DNA: TGTGCCAGCAGTCCTACAGGGGTGGGCACAGATACGCAGTATTTT

J: TRBJ2-1
D: TRBD2
V: TRBV2
size: .
CDR3: CASSESLAGGEQFF
DNA: TGTGCCAGCAGTGAATCGCTAGCGGGAGGTGAGCAGTTCTTC